Listed here are 17 T cell receptor beta chains from one sample, sequenced in a study of blood T cell repertoires in COVID-19. Clones were sequenced by immunoSEQ multiplex PCR, and TCRdb holds only the in-frame ones, with some missing. The sample includes around 43,000 clones, 88% of them seen just once. The specimen sequenced was peripheral blood. All receptors derive from a woman between 65 and 79 years old with acute or convalescent COVID-19.

V gene TRBV7-9 combines with J gene TRBJ2-1; the D gene is possibly TRBD2 (6 bases). Trimming stripped 5 bases from V and 9 bases from J, with 23 bases between. The CDR3 contains 16 residues. Looked up from germline, CDR1 is SEHNR and CDR2 is FQNEAQ (reference sequence). This CDR3 reads CASSPRLRGMRGEQFF. The CDR3 DNA reads as TGTGCCAGCAGCCCCCGCTTGAGGGGCATGCGGGGTGAGCAGTTCTTC.

CDR3 residues: CATSRELSKGDTGELFF. The CDR3 nucleotides are TGTGCCACCAGCAGAGAACTCAGTAAAGGGGACACCGGGGAGCTGTTTTTT. The rearrangement joins TRBV15 to TRBJ2-2, with TRBD1 as a possible D gene (5 bases). CDR3 length: 17 amino acids. From germline, CDR1 is LNHNV and CDR2 YYDKDF (reference sequence). V lost 0 bases and J 3 bases, leaving 14 bases between the germline ends.

The chain recombines TRBV13 with TRBJ1-1; D remains ambiguous. Trimming removed 2 bases from V and 8 bases from J, with 6 bases in between. Germline CDR1 reads PRHDT; CDR2 reads FYEKMQ (reference sequence). CDR3 size: 11 residues. CDR3 amino acids: CASSLRGEAFF. The CDR3 nucleotides read TGTGCCAGCAGCTTAAGAGGGGAAGCTTTCTTT.

DNA for the CDR3: TGTGCCAGTAGTCCAGGACAGGGGACCTCCTCTGGGGCCAACGTCCTGACTTTC. This gives the protein CASSPGQGTSSGANVLTF. This chain joins TRBV19 and TRBJ2-6, with 9 bases fitting TRBD1. J gave up 0 bases and V 5 bases, and 8 bases lay outside the gene matches. The CDR3 loop spans 18 amino acids. Germline CDR1 LNHDA, CDR2 SQIVND (reference sequence). Looking up the rest from reference TRBV19 and TRBJ2-6 gives the full variable domain: DGGITQSPKYLFRKEGQNVTLSCEQNLNHDAMYWYRQDPGQGLRLIYYSQIVNDFQKGDIAEGYSVSREKKESFPLTVTSAQKNPTAFYLCASSPGQGTSSGANVLTFGAGSRLTVL.

The chain carries TRBV9 and TRBJ2-2; D is undetermined. This CDR3 is built from 15 residues. CDR1 is SGDLS, CDR2 YYNGEE, per germline. The V end was cut by 0 bases, the J end by 7 bases, with 13 bases between. The CDR3 DNA sequence: TGTGCCAGCAGCGTAGCCCCTCTACGTGACGGGGAGCTGTTTTTT. As protein: CASSVAPLRDGELFF.

The chain employs TRBV27 and TRBJ1-2; tentative D call: TRBD1 (6 bases). Trimming stripped 3 bases from V and 5 bases from J, with 10 bases between. The CDR3 runs 13 residues. CDR1 and CDR2 (germline): MNHEY, SMNVEV (reference sequence). CDR3 nucleotide sequence: TGTGCCAGCAGTTTGACAGGAGATTATGGCTACACCTTC. This sequence encodes CASSLTGDYGYTF.

The gene calls are TRBV6-1 and TRBJ1-2; tentatively, D is TRBD1 (5 bases). Germline CDR1 and CDR2: MNHNS and SASEGT. V shed 1 base and J shed 5 bases, with 8 bases lying between them. This CDR3 region has 13 residues. The CDR3 DNA is TGTGCCAGCAGTGAAGGACAGTCGTATGGCTACACCTTC. Translation: CASSEGQSYGYTF.

This clone occurred once. This chain connects TRBV12-3 or TRBV12-4 to TRBJ2-1; D gene uncertain. Between the trimmed V and J ends, which lost 6 bases and 4 bases, there was a span of 7 bases. This CDR3 contains 12 residues. As DNA, the CDR3 is TGTGCCAGCAGCTCAGTATACAATGAGCAGTTCTTC. Translated: CASSSVYNEQFF.

This clone was seen only a few times. The CDR3 DNA follows: TGTGCCAGCAGCCTACAGGGGTCAATTGTTATGCCTTTCTTT. This codes for CASSLQGSIVMPFF. The rearrangement uses TRBV21-1 and TRBJ1-1; the table's D call TRBD1 went unverified against the DNA. TRBV21-1 is a pseudogene segment. CDR3 size: 14 residues.

This chain links TRBV29-1 with TRBJ1-1, with D possibly TRBD1 on 6 matching bases. From germline, CDR1 is SQVTM and CDR2 ANQGSEA. The CDR3 sequence is 13 residues long. V was shortened by 6 bases and J by 0 bases, with 11 bases between the two germline ends. The CDR3 DNA reads as TGCAGCGTCGCACAGGGAGTGAACACTGAAGCTTTCTTT. Translating it yields CSVAQGVNTEAFF.

This sequence joins TRBV28 and TRBJ1-5; 10 bases fit TRBD1. From germline, CDR1 is MDHEN and CDR2 SYDVKM. The CDR3 runs to 15 residues. V lost 8 bases to trimming and J lost 7 bases; unmatched junction nucleotides: 11. CDR3 in DNA: TGTGCCAGCTTCACCTCCGGGACAGGGGAACAGCCCCAGCATTTT. This encodes CASFTSGTGEQPQHF. The whole variable domain, filled in from reference TRBV28 and TRBJ1-5, reads DVKVTQSSRYLVKRTGEKVFLECVQDMDHENMFWYRQDPGLGLRLIYFSYDVKMKEKGDIPEGYSVSREKKERFSLILESASTNQTSMYLCASFTSGTGEQPQHFGDGTRLSIL.

The CDR3 DNA reads TGTGCCAGCAGGACGGGGACTAGCGGCTACAATGAGCAGTTCTTC. Protein: CASRTGTSGYNEQFF. V gene TRBV28 combines with J gene TRBJ2-1; 11 bases align to TRBD2. V trimming: 6 bases; J trimming: 3 bases; junction bases outside the gene matches: 4. The length of the CDR3 is 15 residues. CDR1 is MDHEN and CDR2 is SYDVKM in the germline V gene.

This rearrangement joins TRBV5-5 to TRBJ2-7, with 7 bases that match TRBD2. Germline V gene sequence: CDR1 SGHKS, CDR2 YYEKEE (reference sequence). CDR3 length: 14 residues. J was trimmed by 7 bases and V by 4 bases; bases with no gene match: 11. The CDR3 sequence: CASSPRWEGGEQYV. The CDR3 DNA reads TGTGCCAGCAGCCCCCGTTGGGAGGGAGGAGAGCAGTACGTC.

The V call is TRBV25-1, the J call TRBJ2-2, with D possibly matching TRBD2 (6 bases). V was trimmed by 5 bases and J by 5 bases, leaving 15 bases between them. The germline CDR1 and CDR2 sequences are MGHDK and SYGVNS. This CDR3 is 15 amino acids long. The CDR3 nucleotides read TGTGCCAGCAGTATAATCGGGGGTGAAACCGGGGAGCTGTTTTTT. This codes for CASSIIGGETGELFF.

The gene calls are TRBV5-8 and TRBJ2-6; TRBD1 matches 8 bases. The CDR3 is 16 amino acids. The V gene's germline CDR1 is SGHTS and CDR2 YDEGEE. With 3 bases clipped from V and 2 bases from J, the junction kept 4 bases outside the gene matches. As DNA, the CDR3 is TGTGCCAGCAGCTCGCCAGGGGGCGCTGGGGCCAACGTCCTGACTTTC. This encodes CASSSPGGAGANVLTF.

The chain combines TRBV29-1 with TRBJ1-2; no reliable D call. The V end was cut by 2 bases, the J end by 2 bases, with 15 bases between. The CDR3 is 15 amino acids. CDR1 and CDR2 (germline): SQVTM, ANQGSEA. This CDR3 reads CSVERGPLVNYGYTF. DNA of the CDR3: TGCAGCGTTGAAAGAGGGCCCCTTGTGAACTATGGCTACACCTTC. Full variable domain (rest looked up from reference TRBV29-1 and TRBJ1-2): SAVISQKPSRDICQRGTSLTIQCQVDSQVTMMFWYRQQPGQSLTLIATANQGSEATYESGFVIDKFPISRPNLTFSTLTVSNMSPEDSSIYLCSVERGPLVNYGYTFGSGTRLTVV.

The chain uses TRBV29-1 and TRBJ2-7; the match to TRBD2 covers 12 bases. V was pared by 5 bases and J by 5 bases, with 10 bases of the junction left unmatched. This CDR3 is built from 15 residues. Germline V lookup: CDR1 SQVTM, CDR2 ANQGSEA. This CDR3 reads CSVHRLAGDQNEQYV. The CDR3 nucleotides read TGCAGCGTTCATCGACTAGCGGGAGATCAAAACGAGCAGTACGTC.